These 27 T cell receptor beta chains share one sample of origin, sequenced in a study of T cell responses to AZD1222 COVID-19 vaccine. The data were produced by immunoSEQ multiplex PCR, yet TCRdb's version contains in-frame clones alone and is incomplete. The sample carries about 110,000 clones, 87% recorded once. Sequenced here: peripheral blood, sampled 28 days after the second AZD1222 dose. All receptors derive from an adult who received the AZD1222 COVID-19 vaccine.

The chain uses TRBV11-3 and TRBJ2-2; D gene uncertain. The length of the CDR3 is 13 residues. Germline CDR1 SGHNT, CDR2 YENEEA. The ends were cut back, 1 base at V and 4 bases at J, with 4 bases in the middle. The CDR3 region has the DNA TGTGCCAGCAGCTTAGCGTTCACCGGGGAGCTGTTTTTT. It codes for CASSLAFTGELFF.

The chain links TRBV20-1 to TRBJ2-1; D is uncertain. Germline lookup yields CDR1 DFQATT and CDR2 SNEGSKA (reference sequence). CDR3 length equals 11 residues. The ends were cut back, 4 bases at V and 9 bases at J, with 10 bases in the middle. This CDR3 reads CSATSLAEQFF. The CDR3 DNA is TGCAGTGCTACAAGTCTGGCTGAGCAGTTCTTC.

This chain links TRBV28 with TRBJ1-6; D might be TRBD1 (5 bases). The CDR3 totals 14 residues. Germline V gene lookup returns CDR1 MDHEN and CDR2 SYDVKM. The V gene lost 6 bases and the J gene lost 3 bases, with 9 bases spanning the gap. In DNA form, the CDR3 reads TGTGCCAGCAGAAGACAGTACTATAATTCACCCCTCCACTTT. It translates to CASRRQYYNSPLHF.

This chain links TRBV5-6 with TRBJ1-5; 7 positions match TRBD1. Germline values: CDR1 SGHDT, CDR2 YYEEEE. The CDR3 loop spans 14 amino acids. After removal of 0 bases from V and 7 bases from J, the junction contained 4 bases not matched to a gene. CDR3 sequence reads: CASSLGQGRQPQHF. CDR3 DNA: TGTGCCAGCAGCTTGGGACAGGGCCGGCAGCCCCAGCATTTT.

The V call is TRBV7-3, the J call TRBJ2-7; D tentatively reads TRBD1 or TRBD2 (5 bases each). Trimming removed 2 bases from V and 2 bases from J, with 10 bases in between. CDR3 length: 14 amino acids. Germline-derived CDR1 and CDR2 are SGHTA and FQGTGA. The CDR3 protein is CASSLEGSTYEQYF. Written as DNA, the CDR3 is TGTGCCAGCAGCTTAGAGGGGTCAACCTACGAGCAGTACTTC.

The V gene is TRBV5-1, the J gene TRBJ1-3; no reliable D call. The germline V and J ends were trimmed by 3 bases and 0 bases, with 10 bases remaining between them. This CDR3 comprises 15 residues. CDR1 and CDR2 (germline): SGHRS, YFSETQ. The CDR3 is CASSSDGVSGNTIYF. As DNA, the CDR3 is TGCGCCAGCAGCTCGGACGGAGTCTCTGGAAACACCATATATTTT. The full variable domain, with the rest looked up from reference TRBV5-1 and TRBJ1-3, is KAGVTQTPRYLIKTRGQQVTLSCSPISGHRSVSWYQQTPGQGLQFLFEYFSETQRNKGNFPGRFSGRQFSNSRSEMNVSTLELGDSALYLCASSSDGVSGNTIYFGEGSWLTVV.

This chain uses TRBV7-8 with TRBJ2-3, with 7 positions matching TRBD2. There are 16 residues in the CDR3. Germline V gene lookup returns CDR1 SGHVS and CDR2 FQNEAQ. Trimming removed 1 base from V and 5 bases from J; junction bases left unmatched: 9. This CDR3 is CASSLGGGSWVDTQYF. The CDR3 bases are TGTGCCAGCAGCTTAGGGGGGGGGAGTTGGGTAGATACGCAGTATTTT.

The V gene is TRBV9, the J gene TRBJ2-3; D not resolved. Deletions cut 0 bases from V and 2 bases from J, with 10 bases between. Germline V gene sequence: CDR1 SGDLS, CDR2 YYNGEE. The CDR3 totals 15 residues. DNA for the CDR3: TGTGCCAGCAGCGTAGGAGGATACTCCACAGATACGCAGTATTTT. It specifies CASSVGGYSTDTQYF.

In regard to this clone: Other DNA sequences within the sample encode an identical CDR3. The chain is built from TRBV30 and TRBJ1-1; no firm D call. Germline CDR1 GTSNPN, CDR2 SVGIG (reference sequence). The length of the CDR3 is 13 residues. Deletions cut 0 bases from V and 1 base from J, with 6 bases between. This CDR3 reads CAWSVAGNTEAFF. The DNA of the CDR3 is TGTGCCTGGAGTGTCGCGGGGAACACTGAAGCTTTCTTT.

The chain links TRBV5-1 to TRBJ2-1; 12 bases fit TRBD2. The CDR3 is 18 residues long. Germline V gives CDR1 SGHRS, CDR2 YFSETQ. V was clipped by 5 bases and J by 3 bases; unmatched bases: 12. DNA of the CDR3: TGCGCCAGCAGATCCGGACTAGCGGGGATTCAGAACTACAATGAGCAGTTCTTC. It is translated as CASRSGLAGIQNYNEQFF. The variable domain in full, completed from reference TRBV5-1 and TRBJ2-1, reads KAGVTQTPRYLIKTRGQQVTLSCSPISGHRSVSWYQQTPGQGLQFLFEYFSETQRNKGNFPGRFSGRQFSNSRSEMNVSTLELGDSALYLCASRSGLAGIQNYNEQFFGPGTRLTVL.

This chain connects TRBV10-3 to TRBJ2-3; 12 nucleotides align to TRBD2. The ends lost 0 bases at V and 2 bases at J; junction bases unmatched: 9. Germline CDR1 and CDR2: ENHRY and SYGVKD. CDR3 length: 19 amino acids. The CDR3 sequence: CAISESTSGSHPLTDTQYF. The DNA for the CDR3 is TGTGCCATCAGTGAGTCGACTAGCGGGAGCCACCCGCTCACAGATACGCAGTATTTT.

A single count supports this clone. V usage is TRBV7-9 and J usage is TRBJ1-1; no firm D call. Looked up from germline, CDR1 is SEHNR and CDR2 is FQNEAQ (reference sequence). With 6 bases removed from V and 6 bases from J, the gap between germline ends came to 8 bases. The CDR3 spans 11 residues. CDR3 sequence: CASSKSAEAFF. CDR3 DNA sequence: TGTGCCAGCAGTAAATCAGCTGAAGCTTTCTTT.

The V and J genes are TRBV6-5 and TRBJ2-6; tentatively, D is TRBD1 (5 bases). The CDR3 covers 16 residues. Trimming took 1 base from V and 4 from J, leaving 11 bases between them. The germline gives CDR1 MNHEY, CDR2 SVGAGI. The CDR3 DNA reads TGTGCCAGCAGTTACTTTTGGGGCTACGGGGCCAACGTCCTGACTTTC. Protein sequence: CASSYFWGYGANVLTF.

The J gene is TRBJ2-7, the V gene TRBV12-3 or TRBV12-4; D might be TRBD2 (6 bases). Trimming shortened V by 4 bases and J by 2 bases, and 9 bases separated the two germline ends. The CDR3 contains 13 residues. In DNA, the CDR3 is TGTGCCAGCAGTTCAGCGGGCACCTACGAGCAGTACTTC. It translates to CASSSAGTYEQYF.

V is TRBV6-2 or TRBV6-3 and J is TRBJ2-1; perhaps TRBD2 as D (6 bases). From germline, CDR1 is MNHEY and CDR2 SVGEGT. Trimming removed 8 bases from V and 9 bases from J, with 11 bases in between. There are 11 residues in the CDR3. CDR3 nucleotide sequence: TGTGCCAGCCGTTTGGGAGGTGAGCAGTTCTTC. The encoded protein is CASRLGGEQFF.

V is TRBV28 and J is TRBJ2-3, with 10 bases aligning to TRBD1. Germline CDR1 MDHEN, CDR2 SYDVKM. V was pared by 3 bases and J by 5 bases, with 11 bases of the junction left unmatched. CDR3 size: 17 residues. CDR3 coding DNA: TGTGCCAGCAGTTTCTGGAGAATAGACAGGGGGCAAGATACGCAGTATTTT. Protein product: CASSFWRIDRGQDTQYF.

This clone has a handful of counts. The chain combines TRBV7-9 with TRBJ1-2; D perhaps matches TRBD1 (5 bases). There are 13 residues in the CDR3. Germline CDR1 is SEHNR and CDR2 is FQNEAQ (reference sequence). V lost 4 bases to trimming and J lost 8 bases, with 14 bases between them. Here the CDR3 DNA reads TGTGCCAGCAGCTCCGTGGGGACGGAGGGCTACACCTTC. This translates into CASSSVGTEGYTF.

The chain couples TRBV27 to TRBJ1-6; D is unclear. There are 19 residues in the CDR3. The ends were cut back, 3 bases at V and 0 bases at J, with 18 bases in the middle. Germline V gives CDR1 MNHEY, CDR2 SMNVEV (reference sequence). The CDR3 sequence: CASSFRPQVGSSYNSPLHF. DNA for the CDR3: TGTGCCAGCAGTTTCCGGCCGCAGGTTGGCAGCTCCTATAATTCACCCCTCCACTTT.

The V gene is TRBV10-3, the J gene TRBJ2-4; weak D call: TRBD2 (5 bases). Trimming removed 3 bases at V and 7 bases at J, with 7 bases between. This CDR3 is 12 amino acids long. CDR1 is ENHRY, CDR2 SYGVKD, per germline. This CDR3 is CAISDGGNIQYF. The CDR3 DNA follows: TGTGCCATCAGTGATGGCGGGAACATTCAGTACTTC.

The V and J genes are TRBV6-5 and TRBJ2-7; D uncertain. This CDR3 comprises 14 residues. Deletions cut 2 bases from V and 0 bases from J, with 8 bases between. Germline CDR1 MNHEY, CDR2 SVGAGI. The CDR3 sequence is CASSYALVSYEQYF. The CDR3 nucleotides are TGTGCCAGCAGTTACGCCCTAGTCTCCTACGAGCAGTACTTC.

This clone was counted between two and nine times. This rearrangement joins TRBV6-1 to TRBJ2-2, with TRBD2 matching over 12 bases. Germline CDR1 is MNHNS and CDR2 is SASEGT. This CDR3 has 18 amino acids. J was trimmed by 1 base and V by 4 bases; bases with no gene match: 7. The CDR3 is CASSVLPGLAGNTGELFF. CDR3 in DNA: TGTGCCAGCAGTGTCCTCCCGGGACTAGCGGGGAACACCGGGGAGCTGTTTTTT.

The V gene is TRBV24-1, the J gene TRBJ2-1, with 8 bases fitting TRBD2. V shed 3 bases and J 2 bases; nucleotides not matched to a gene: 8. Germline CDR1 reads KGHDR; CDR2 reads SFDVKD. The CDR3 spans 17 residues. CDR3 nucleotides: TGTGCCACCAGTGATCAAAACAGCGGGAGCGCCTACAATGAGCAGTTCTTC. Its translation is CATSDQNSGSAYNEQFF.

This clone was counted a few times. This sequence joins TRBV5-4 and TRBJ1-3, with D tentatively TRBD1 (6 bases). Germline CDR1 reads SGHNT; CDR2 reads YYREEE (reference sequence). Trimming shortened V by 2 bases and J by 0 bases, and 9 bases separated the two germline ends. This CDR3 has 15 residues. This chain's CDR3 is CASSFDRNSGNTIYF. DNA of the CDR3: TGTGCCAGCAGCTTCGACAGGAACTCTGGAAACACCATATATTTT.

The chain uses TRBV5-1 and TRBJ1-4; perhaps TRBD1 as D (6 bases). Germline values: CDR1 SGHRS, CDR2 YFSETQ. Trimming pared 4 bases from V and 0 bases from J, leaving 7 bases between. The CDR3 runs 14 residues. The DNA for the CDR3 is TGCGCCAGCAGCCGGGGGCCAACTAATGAAAAACTGTTTTTT. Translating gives CASSRGPTNEKLFF. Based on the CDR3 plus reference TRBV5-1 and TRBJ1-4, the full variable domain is KAGVTQTPRYLIKTRGQQVTLSCSPISGHRSVSWYQQTPGQGLQFLFEYFSETQRNKGNFPGRFSGRQFSNSRSEMNVSTLELGDSALYLCASSRGPTNEKLFFGSGTQLSVL.

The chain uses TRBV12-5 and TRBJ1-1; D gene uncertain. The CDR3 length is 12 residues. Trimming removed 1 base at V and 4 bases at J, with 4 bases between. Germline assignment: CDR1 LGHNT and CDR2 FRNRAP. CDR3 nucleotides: TGTGCTAGTGGTTTGGCCTCCACTGAAGCTTTCTTT. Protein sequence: CASGLASTEAFF.

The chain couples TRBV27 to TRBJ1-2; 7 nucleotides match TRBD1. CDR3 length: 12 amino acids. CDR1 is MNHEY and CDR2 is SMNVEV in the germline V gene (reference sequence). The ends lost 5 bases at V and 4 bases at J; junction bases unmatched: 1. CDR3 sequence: CASSRQGYGYTF. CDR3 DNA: TGTGCCAGCAGTCGACAGGGCTATGGCTACACCTTC.

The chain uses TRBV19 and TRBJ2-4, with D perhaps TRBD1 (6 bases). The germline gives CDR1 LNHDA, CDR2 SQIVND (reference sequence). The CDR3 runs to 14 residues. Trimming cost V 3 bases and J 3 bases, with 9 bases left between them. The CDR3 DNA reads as TGTGCCAGTAGTATTGCAGGGGACAAAAACATTCAGTACTTC. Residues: CASSIAGDKNIQYF.